This record concerns one T cell receptor (beta chain) sequence. Its antigen is not identified. Both 60 Vbeta primers and 13 Jbeta primers went into the PCR. Profiling relied on immunoSEQ multiplex PCR, and the TCRdb table lists in-frame clones only, not all of them. The sample yields more than 120,000 clones, about 79% seen once. These data originate in a study of cytomegalovirus exposure and HLA in healthy donors. Across the whole study: Out of fewer than 500 genotyped donors, roughly 80% belonged to the Caucasian-associated ancestry cluster. General study results and limits: Solely CMV serostatus was available to characterize immune exposure. One variant, a missense change in DCLRE1C, was linked in a later analysis to TCR beta V- and J-gene trimming. A later analysis by the authors found several of the most significant clusters apparently linked to common viral pathogens.

Germline CDR1 reads SEHNR; CDR2 reads FQNEAQ (reference sequence). This CDR3 spans 13 amino acids. The source of this sequence is a male donor in good health and CMV-seronegative. Sequencing input: PBMCs. This chain joins TRBV7-9 and TRBJ2-5; no firm D call. Gene TRBJ2-7 matches the end of the DNA better, so the J call may be wrong. CDR3 region: CASSLGQDYEQYF. In DNA form, the CDR3 reads TGTGCCAGCAGCTTAGGCCAGGACTACGAGCAGTACTTC.